This T cell receptor (beta chain) was identified during a study of beta chain features in type 1 diabetes. As for the study in general: What patients shared with healthy donors was a similar profile of age, gender and cell yields. The study, taken as a whole, reports: HLA influence on TCRB rearrangement stayed unresolved here. Moderate yet significant TCRB CDR3 shortening was seen in Type 1 diabetes patients in all four CD4+ subsets.

Naive, central memory, regulatory and stem cell-like memory cells within the CD4+ compartment were sorted using CD45RO/CCR7/CD25/CD127/CD95/CD27. Notes on this clone: Its antigen is undetermined.

Investigators reverse transcribed all isolated RNA, so they sequenced expressed TCRB transcripts. Average reads for naive, central memory and regulatory T cell samples were around 4 million. Clones were read by immunoSEQ multiplex PCR, and TCRdb kept only the in-frame ones, dropping some. The sample yields some 140,000 clones, 9% seen once. Germline assignment: CDR1 SGHAT and CDR2 FQNNGV. Trimming removed 1 base at V and 2 bases at J, with 14 bases between. This CDR3 has 16 amino acids. This receptor was identified in a man in his thirties or forties with type 1 diabetes. The chain is built from TRBV11-2 and TRBJ2-5; tentatively, D is TRBD1 (6 bases). The material sequenced was central memory CD4+ T cells from blood. The CDR3 region is CASSLGNTGIQETQYF. The CDR3 DNA reads TGTGCCAGCAGCTTAGGCAACACAGGGATTCAAGAGACCCAGTACTTC. The variable domain in full, with the rest retrieved from reference TRBV11-2 and TRBJ2-5, is EAGVAQSPRYKIIEKRQSVAFWCNPISGHATLYWYQQILGQGPKLLIQFQNNGVVDDSQLPKDRFSAERLKGVDSTLKIQPAKLEDSAVYLCASSLGNTGIQETQYFGPGTRLLVL.